This TCR beta chain was captured in a study of STAT3 mutations in large granular lymphocyte leukemia. General study results and limits: Treatment regimens differed across patients between samplings. Every T-LGLL patient had at least one immunodominant TCRbeta clonotype.

Turning to this clone: Its antigen is unidentified.

Measured with immunoSEQ multiplex PCR; TCRdb has only the in-frame clones, and not every one. Among 30,000 to 35,000 clones, 60% to 85% were seen once, and the ten largest hold 25% to 35%. The CDR3 has 10 amino acids. The germline CDR1 and CDR2 sequences are MDHEN and SYDVKM. V lost 8 bases, J lost 3 bases, and 5 bases lay in between. The genes are TRBV28 and TRBJ2-7; D gene uncertain. The source of this sequence is a woman aged 45-65 years with T-cell large granular lymphocyte leukemia. Some clones in this sample may be carry-over from other donors' samples. The source material was peripheral blood mononuclear cells. CDR3 in amino acids: CASGRYEQYF. CDR3 bases: TGTGCCAGCGGACGCTACGAGCAGTACTTC.